A single sample is the source of the 29 T cell receptor beta chains below, sequenced in a study of neurological immune-mediated disorders. Time point here: longitudinal time-point 3. Using its own MiXCR run on the 5' RACE reads, TCRdb lists one record per CDR3 protein. The sample includes approximately 48,000 distinct CDR3 sequences, 9.5% to 15% of them seen just once. Material for sequencing was PBMCs. The receptors were sampled from a male donor with HTLV-1-associated myelopathy (HAM/TSP).

This clonotype was seen many times. V gene TRBV6-2 or TRBV6-3 combines with J gene TRBJ2-1; 10 bases map to TRBD2. This CDR3 region has 19 residues. V gave up 2 bases and J gave up 3 bases; unmatched junction bases: 13. CDR1 is MNHEY, CDR2 SVGEGT, per germline. The CDR3 bases are TGTGCCAGCAGTTACCTGTATCGGCTAGCGGGGGTTGGCTACAATGAGCAGTTCTTC. This translates into CASSYLYRLAGVGYNEQFF.

This chain links TRBV5-1 with TRBJ2-1; 10 nucleotides line up with TRBD2. The CDR3 loop spans 14 amino acids. The germline CDR1 and CDR2 sequences are SGHRS and YFSETQ. J was trimmed by 9 bases and V by 3 bases; bases with no gene match: 6. CDR3 in DNA: TGCGCCAGCAGCTGGACTAGCGGTTACTCTGAGCAGTTCTTC. As protein: CASSWTSGYSEQFF.

This clonotype was picked up many times. V is TRBV5-1 and J is TRBJ2-3; D possibly corresponds to TRBD2 (5 bases). CDR1 SGHRS and CDR2 YFSETQ come from the germline V gene. V lost 4 bases to trimming and J lost 3 bases, with 6 bases between them. This CDR3 has 12 amino acids. CDR3 DNA sequence: TGCGCCAGCAGCGGGGAGACAGATACGCAGTATTTT. It yields the protein CASSGETDTQYF.

The V gene is TRBV2, the J gene TRBJ2-7, with 9 bases that match TRBD1. With V trimmed by 6 bases and J by 12 bases, 15 bases remained unmatched. There are 14 residues in the CDR3. Germline lookup yields CDR1 SNHLY and CDR2 FYNNEI. CDR3 protein: CASSDRDRDVNPYF. CDR3 sequence (DNA): TGTGCCAGCAGCGACCGGGACAGGGACGTTAATCCGTACTTC.

This clonotype came up many times. The rearrangement joins TRBV29-1 to TRBJ2-3; D ambiguous. The CDR3 has 12 amino acids. V was clipped by 1 base and J by 1 base, with 3 bases between them. CDR1 and CDR2 (germline): SQVTM, ANQGSEA. This chain's CDR3 is CSVEGGTDTQYF. The CDR3 DNA reads as TGCAGCGTTGAAGGGGGCACAGATACGCAGTATTTT.

This clonotype was recorded at least ten times. V is TRBV5-1 and J is TRBJ1-4; D gene ambiguous. Germline values: CDR1 SGHRS, CDR2 YFSETQ. The germline V and J ends were trimmed by 4 bases and 3 bases, with 16 bases remaining between them. The CDR3 runs 16 residues. CDR3 region: CASSGRGGLANEKLFF. The CDR3 bases are TGCGCCAGCAGCGGGCGTGGAGGGCTAGCTAATGAAAAACTGTTTTTT.

This clonotype came up many times. This chain joins TRBV12-3 or TRBV12-4 and TRBJ2-1, with TRBD2 as a possible D gene (6 bases). This CDR3 region has 15 residues. With 5 bases removed from V and 5 bases from J, the gap between germline ends came to 16 bases. For the CDR3, the DNA is TGTGCCAGCAGTCTCACCGGGAGTACGAACAATGAGCAGTTCTTC. Protein product: CASSLTGSTNNEQFF.

This clonotype occurred many times. CDR3 sequence (DNA): TGTGCCAGCAGCCTCCTCGGGGGTGCCTACAATGAGCAGTTCTTC. Translating it yields CASSLLGGAYNEQFF. The chain joins TRBV7-2 to TRBJ2-1; tentative D call: TRBD2 (6 bases). V was cut by 5 bases and J by 2 bases, with 13 bases left in between. This CDR3 is built from 15 residues. CDR1 is SGHTA, CDR2 FQGNSA, per germline.

In its sample, this clonotype was seen many times. The V gene is TRBV5-1, the J gene TRBJ2-1; 7 bases are shared with TRBD2. The CDR3 runs 16 residues. The germline CDR1 and CDR2 sequences are SGHRS and YFSETQ. With V trimmed by 4 bases and J by 2 bases, 9 bases remained unmatched. The CDR3 loop is CASSPGGAVTYNEQFF. The CDR3 DNA reads as TGCGCCAGCAGCCCGGGGGGAGCGGTAACCTACAATGAGCAGTTCTTC.

This clonotype has more than one count but fewer than ten. The genes are TRBV5-1 and TRBJ2-1; D is possibly TRBD2 (5 bases). CDR1 SGHRS and CDR2 YFSETQ come from the germline V gene. V dropped 6 bases and J dropped 4 bases, with 17 bases sitting between them. The CDR3 totals 15 residues. The CDR3 DNA sequence: TGCGCCAGCACCATGGTACGAGGGCATTACAATGAGCAGTTCTTC. Residues: CASTMVRGHYNEQFF. Full variable domain (outside the CDR3, taken from reference TRBV5-1 and TRBJ2-1): KAGVTQTPRYLIKTRGQQVTLSCSPISGHRSVSWYQQTPGQGLQFLFEYFSETQRNKGNFPGRFSGRQFSNSRSEMNVSTLELGDSALYLCASTMVRGHYNEQFFGPGTRLTVL.

In its sample, this clonotype was seen many times. The V and J genes are TRBV6-6 and TRBJ2-1; TRBD2 aligns across 9 bases. CDR3 length: 15 amino acids. Germline V CDR1 and CDR2: MNHNY, SVGAGI (reference sequence). With 0 bases clipped from V and 7 bases from J, the junction kept 4 bases outside the gene matches. The CDR3 loop is CASSYSASGDNEQFF. DNA for the CDR3: TGTGCCAGCAGTTACTCCGCTAGCGGGGATAATGAGCAGTTCTTC.

This clonotype was seen at least ten times. The rearrangement links TRBV20-1 to TRBJ1-6; D is unresolved. V gave up 3 bases and J gave up 7 bases, with 10 bases separating them. The CDR3 has 13 amino acids. Germline CDR1 and CDR2: DFQATT and SNEGSKA (reference sequence). CDR3 sequence reads: CSASPAGNSPLHF. The CDR3 DNA reads as TGCAGTGCTAGTCCAGCGGGCAATTCACCCCTCCACTTT.

This clonotype came up many times. CDR3 sequence reads: CASQSLYPTYGYTF. As DNA, the CDR3 is TGTGCCAGCCAATCCCTATACCCTACCTATGGCTACACCTTC. This chain links TRBV11-3 with TRBJ1-2; D call uncertain. With 8 bases removed from V and 4 bases from J, the gap between germline ends came to 17 bases. This CDR3 region has 14 residues. CDR1 SGHNT and CDR2 YENEEA come from the germline V gene. Drawing the rest from reference TRBV11-3 and TRBJ1-2, the complete variable domain is EAGVVQSPRYKIIEKKQPVAFWCNPISGHNTLYWYLQNLGQGPELLIRYENEEAVDDSQLPKDRFSAERLKGVDSTLKIQPAELGDSAVYLCASQSLYPTYGYTFGSGTRLTVV.

This clonotype was counted ten times or more. The chain is built from TRBV4-3 and TRBJ1-1, with unresolved D. Germline CDR1 reads LGHNA; CDR2 reads YSLEER. V was clipped by 0 bases and J by 4 bases, with 9 bases between them. This CDR3 region has 14 residues. CDR3 bases: TGCGCCAGCAGCCAAGATTGGGTGTCCACTGAAGCTTTCTTT. Residues: CASSQDWVSTEAFF.

This clonotype has a count of ten or more. The chain carries TRBV20-1 and TRBJ2-1; tentative D call: TRBD2 (6 bases). This CDR3 has 13 residues. The ends were cut back, 3 bases at V and 0 bases at J, with 6 bases in the middle. In germline, CDR1 is DFQATT, CDR2 SNEGSKA (reference sequence). The CDR3 bases are TGCAGTGCTAGGGGGGGCTCCTACAATGAGCAGTTCTTC. Amino acid sequence: CSARGGSYNEQFF.

This clonotype came up many times. V usage is TRBV5-1 and J usage is TRBJ2-5, with a tentative D call TRBD1 (6 bases). Germline CDR1 SGHRS, CDR2 YFSETQ. The CDR3 spans 14 residues. V lost 0 bases to trimming and J lost 5 bases, with 11 bases between them. The CDR3 region is CASSLGTGTETQYF. The CDR3, as DNA: TGCGCCAGCAGCTTGGGAACAGGGACGGAGACCCAGTACTTC.

Ten or more counts support this clonotype. CDR3 protein: CASSDQTTNEKLFF. In DNA, the CDR3 is TGTGCCAGCAGTGACCAGACAACTAATGAAAAACTGTTTTTT. The chain recombines TRBV2 with TRBJ1-4; unclear D gene. Germline CDR1 and CDR2: SNHLY and FYNNEI. The CDR3 runs 14 residues. Trimming took 3 bases from V and 0 from J, leaving 5 bases between them.

This clonotype appeared many times. CDR3 bases: TGCAGTGCTAGAGAGGGGGCCGGGTATAATTCACCCCTCCACTTT. Protein product: CSAREGAGYNSPLHF. J is TRBJ1-6 and V is TRBV20-1; tentative D call: TRBD1 (6 bases). The V gene's germline CDR1 is DFQATT and CDR2 SNEGSKA (reference sequence). This CDR3 spans 15 amino acids. Trimming took off 0 bases at V and 4 bases at J, with 10 bases between the two ends.

This clonotype was seen at least ten times. V usage is TRBV7-2 and J usage is TRBJ2-2, with 8 bases fitting TRBD2. CDR1 and CDR2 (germline): SGHTA, FQGNSA. The ends lost 3 bases at V and 4 bases at J; junction bases unmatched: 4. The CDR3 covers 15 residues. The CDR3 protein is CASSFDRGGTGELFF. The CDR3 coding sequence is TGTGCCAGCAGCTTTGATCGGGGGGGCACCGGGGAGCTGTTTTTT.

This clonotype has a count of ten or more. V gene TRBV5-1 combines with J gene TRBJ2-3, with D uncertain. The germline V gene encodes CDR1 SGHRS and CDR2 YFSETQ. The length of the CDR3 is 13 residues. V lost 2 bases, J lost 8 bases, and 12 bases lay in between. The CDR3 sequence is CASSFAYVGTQYF. The CDR3 bases are TGCGCCAGCAGCTTCGCCTACGTGGGTACGCAGTATTTT.

This clonotype was counted at least ten times. This chain joins TRBV12-3 or TRBV12-4 and TRBJ2-3; D not resolved. The CDR3 length is 14 residues. V lost 5 bases and J 10 bases, leaving 19 bases between the germline ends. The CDR3 here is CASSDSDRSGAQYF. CDR3 nucleotides: TGTGCCAGCAGTGACTCGGACCGGTCAGGCGCGCAGTATTTT.

This clonotype was observed many times. The V and J genes are TRBV5-1 and TRBJ2-1; no clear D. Looked up from germline, CDR1 is SGHRS and CDR2 is YFSETQ. CDR3 size: 13 residues. The ends were cut back, 3 bases at V and 5 bases at J, with 9 bases in the middle. CDR3 sequence: CASSSQTNNEQFF. The CDR3 DNA sequence: TGCGCCAGCAGCTCCCAAACTAACAATGAGCAGTTCTTC.

This clonotype has only a few counts. The V gene is TRBV5-6, the J gene TRBJ1-1; 7 nucleotides match TRBD1. Losses at the gene ends were 2 bases for V and 11 bases for J; bases not matched to a gene: 6. This CDR3 is 12 amino acids long. Germline V gene lookup returns CDR1 SGHDT and CDR2 YYEEEE. The CDR3 protein is CASSFDRAEAFF. CDR3 DNA sequence: TGTGCCAGCAGCTTCGACAGGGCGGAGGCTTTCTTT. The full variable domain, rest sourced from reference TRBV5-6 and TRBJ1-1, is DAGVTQSPTHLIKTRGQQVTLRCSPKSGHDTVSWYQQALGQGPQFIFQYYEEEERQRGNFPDRFSGHQFPNYSSELNVNALLLGDSALYLCASSFDRAEAFFGQGTRLTVV.

The chain has TRBV5-1 and TRBJ1-1; possible D gene TRBD1, 6 bases. The CDR3 spans 13 residues. V dropped 0 bases and J dropped 6 bases, with 9 bases sitting between them. Germline V lookup: CDR1 SGHRS, CDR2 YFSETQ. CDR3 in amino acids: CASSLAQGPEAFF. CDR3 nucleotides: TGCGCCAGCAGCTTGGCACAGGGCCCTGAAGCTTTCTTT.

This clonotype was counted once. One end of the junction is discordant with germline, which a read error may explain. V is TRBV6-6 and J is TRBJ2-1, with TRBD2 identical over 7 bases. The CDR3 loop spans 15 amino acids. Germline-derived CDR1 and CDR2 are MNHNY and SVGAGI (reference sequence). The CDR3 here is CATSWGGKTHNEQFF. The CDR3 nucleotides are TGTGCCACCAGTTGGGGGGGTAAGACCCACAATGAGCAGTTCTTC.

This chain connects TRBV12-3 or TRBV12-4 to TRBJ2-5; D possibly corresponds to TRBD1 (6 bases). The CDR3 covers 14 residues. Deletions cut 4 bases from V and 4 bases from J, with 13 bases between. In DNA form, the CDR3 reads TGTGCCAGCAGTTCCTCGACAGGCCTAGAGACCCAGTACTTC. Protein product: CASSSSTGLETQYF.

The V call is TRBV9, the J call TRBJ2-1, with D possibly matching TRBD1 (5 bases). The CDR3 extends over 13 amino acids. The V end was cut by 2 bases, the J end by 3 bases, with 6 bases between. CDR1 and CDR2 (germline): SGDLS, YYNGEE. CDR3 sequence (DNA): TGTGCCAGCAGCGTGGGGCACTACAATGAGCAGTTCTTC. Its translation is CASSVGHYNEQFF.

The sample holds many counts of this clonotype. This rearrangement joins TRBV14 to TRBJ2-2; tentatively, D is TRBD1 (6 bases). The germline V gene encodes CDR1 SGHDN and CDR2 FVKESK. The CDR3 sequence is 14 residues long. V shed 6 bases and J shed 1 base, with 9 bases lying between them. In DNA form, the CDR3 reads TGTGCCAGCAGATTGACAGGGAACACCGGGGAGCTGTTTTTT. This codes for CASRLTGNTGELFF.

Many counts were recorded for this clonotype. The J gene is TRBJ2-5, the V gene TRBV6-5, with D possibly being TRBD2 (6 bases). The V gene's germline CDR1 is MNHEY and CDR2 SVGAGI. The V gene lost 6 bases and the J gene lost 4 bases, with 18 bases spanning the gap. The CDR3 loop spans 15 amino acids. CDR3 coding DNA: TGTGCCAGCAGCCCTCTTGGAGGGACGGGAGAGACCCAGTACTTC. Its protein product is CASSPLGGTGETQYF.